A single sample is the source of the 30 T cell receptor beta chains below, sequenced in a study of chemoradiotherapy in HPV16-positive cancers. Data came from immunoSEQ multiplex PCR; TCRdb stores just in-frame clones and leaves some out. Here the sample spans about 53,000 clones, about 88% being singletons. The sample in question was blood, obtained from a patient who underwent chemoradiotherapy. The receptors originated from a human donor with HPV-associated anogenital cancer.

The chain couples TRBV5-8 to TRBJ2-1, with 10 bases lining up with TRBD2. Germline V gives CDR1 SGHTS, CDR2 YDEGEE. The V gene end was trimmed by 5 bases and the J gene end by 4 bases; junction bases not matched to a gene: 6. The CDR3 is 15 residues long. CDR3 bases: TGTGCCAGCAGTCCCGGGACTAGCGCGTACAATGAGCAGTTCTTC. Translation: CASSPGTSAYNEQFF.

J is TRBJ1-3 and V is TRBV2; D ambiguous. CDR3 length equals 15 residues. V dropped 4 bases and J dropped 0 bases, with 10 bases sitting between them. In germline, CDR1 is SNHLY, CDR2 FYNNEI. Written as DNA, the CDR3 is TGTGCCAGCAGTGTTGGCTTTCTCTCTGGAAACACCATATATTTT. Protein product: CASSVGFLSGNTIYF.

This clone was counted between two and nine times. The V call is TRBV10-2, the J call TRBJ1-1; D is unresolved. The CDR3 spans 11 residues. CDR1 and CDR2 from the germline V gene are WSHSY and SAAADI. V was pared by 8 bases and J by 10 bases, with 14 bases between. The CDR3 nucleotides read TGCGCCAGCGGAGGCTCCACCCGAGCTTTCTTT. Translation gives CASGGSTRAFF.

The gene calls are TRBV18 and TRBJ2-7; D remains ambiguous. CDR3 size: 15 residues. The germline V gene has CDR1 KGHSH and CDR2 LQKENI. The V end lost 6 bases, the J end lost 2 bases, and 17 bases lay between the germline ends. DNA of the CDR3: TGTGCCAGCTCCCTAAACGACCTGAGCCCCTACGAGCAGTACTTC. Protein: CASSLNDLSPYEQYF. Full variable domain (remainder filled in from reference TRBV18 and TRBJ2-7): NAGVMQNPRHLVRRRGQEARLRCSPMKGHSHVYWYRQLPEEGLKFMVYLQKENIIDESGMPKERFSAEFPKEGPSILRIQQVVRGDSAAYFCASSLNDLSPYEQYFGPGTRLTVT.

The chain is built from TRBV5-4 and TRBJ2-3; 8 nucleotides match TRBD2. Germline loops: CDR1 SGHNT, CDR2 YYREEE (reference sequence). Trimming cost V 0 bases and J 1 base; bases outside gene matches: 10. The CDR3 length is 18 residues. CDR3 in DNA: TGTGCCAGCAGCTTGGAGCTTAGCGGGATCCGGGGCACAGATACGCAGTATTTT. This translates into CASSLELSGIRGTDTQYF.

The V call is TRBV7-2, the J call TRBJ2-5, with TRBD1 as a possible D gene (5 bases). CDR3 length: 13 amino acids. The germline V gene has CDR1 SGHTA and CDR2 FQGNSA. V was trimmed by 3 bases and J by 2 bases, leaving 7 bases between them. The CDR3 bases are TGTGCCAGCAGCTTTAAGGGGCAAGAGACCCAGTACTTC. Translated, it gives CASSFKGQETQYF.

The chain links TRBV5-8 to TRBJ2-3; perhaps TRBD1 as D (6 bases). V was pared by 3 bases and J by 2 bases, with 13 bases between. The CDR3 loop spans 15 amino acids. The germline CDR1 and CDR2 sequences are SGHTS and YDEGEE. The CDR3 bases are TGTGCCAGCAGCTGGGGACAATTAGCCACAGATACGCAGTATTTT. It translates to CASSWGQLATDTQYF.

The chain joins TRBV19 to TRBJ1-5; possibly TRBD1 for D (6 bases). This CDR3 region has 15 residues. V was cut by 5 bases and J by 1 base, with 12 bases left in between. The germline gives CDR1 LNHDA, CDR2 SQIVND (reference sequence). CDR3 sequence: CASSGTGTSNQPQHF. CDR3 bases: TGTGCCAGTAGTGGAACAGGGACAAGCAATCAGCCCCAGCATTTT.

The chain joins TRBV7-9 to TRBJ2-5; D gene ambiguous. The CDR3 loop spans 13 amino acids. V shed 3 bases and J shed 4 bases, with 9 bases lying between them. Per the germline V gene, CDR1 is SEHNR and CDR2 is FQNEAQ (reference sequence). The CDR3 protein is CASSFVRSETQYF. CDR3 coding DNA: TGTGCCAGCAGCTTTGTACGGTCAGAGACCCAGTACTTC.

The rearrangement uses TRBV6-5 and TRBJ2-7, with D perhaps TRBD2 (5 bases). Trimming removed 6 bases at V and 2 bases at J, with 8 bases between. The CDR3 extends over 12 amino acids. The germline CDR1 and CDR2 sequences are MNHEY and SVGAGI. CDR3 region: CASRTAAYEQYF. The CDR3 DNA reads TGTGCCAGCAGAACAGCGGCCTACGAGCAGTACTTC.

The V gene is TRBV11-3, the J gene TRBJ2-7; 10 bases agree with TRBD1. Germline CDR1 reads SGHNT; CDR2 reads YENEEA. The CDR3 is 15 amino acids. The J segment lost 1 base and the V segment lost 5 bases, leaving 5 bases of the junction unmatched. CDR3 region: CASSPGGQGSYEQYF. CDR3 sequence (DNA): TGTGCCAGCAGCCCTGGGGGACAGGGGTCCTACGAGCAGTACTTC.

The V and J genes are TRBV4-1 and TRBJ2-1; no definite D call. The CDR3 loop spans 16 amino acids. Germline V gives CDR1 MGHRA, CDR2 YSYEKL. V was trimmed by 0 bases and J by 10 bases, leaving 19 bases between them. CDR3 nucleotides: TGCGCCAGCAGCCAAGATGGTAAAGCCCTGGTCGGGGAGCAGTTCTTC. Its protein product is CASSQDGKALVGEQFF.

The V gene is TRBV7-8, the J gene TRBJ1-5; D is perhaps TRBD1 (6 bases). Between the trimmed V and J ends, which lost 2 bases and 6 bases, there was a span of 8 bases. Germline CDR1 and CDR2: SGHVS and FQNEAQ. The CDR3 totals 13 residues. The CDR3 sequence: CASSLRGFQPQHF. The CDR3 bases are TGTGCCAGCAGCTTAAGGGGGTTTCAGCCCCAGCATTTT.

The genes are TRBV9 and TRBJ2-1; the D gene could be TRBD1 or TRBD2 (6 bases each). This CDR3 contains 14 residues. The germline gives CDR1 SGDLS, CDR2 YYNGEE. V was trimmed by 7 bases and J by 7 bases, leaving 18 bases between them. This chain's CDR3 is CASSRRGAKNEQFF. The CDR3 nucleotides are TGTGCCAGCTCCCGGAGGGGGGCCAAAAATGAGCAGTTCTTC.

The chain has TRBV7-2 and TRBJ2-7, with 11 positions matching TRBD2. This CDR3 is built from 15 residues. CDR1 is SGHTA, CDR2 FQGNSA, per germline. V lost 5 bases and J lost 4; bases outside the gene matches: 7. CDR3 amino acids: CASSVRGLAVYEQYF. As DNA, the CDR3 is TGTGCCAGCAGCGTCAGGGGACTAGCGGTTTACGAGCAGTACTTC.

The J gene is TRBJ1-2, the V gene TRBV5-1; 7 positions agree with TRBD1. Trimming took 4 bases from V and 0 from J; bases not matched to a gene: 9. Germline CDR1 is SGHRS and CDR2 is YFSETQ. CDR3 length: 16 residues. The CDR3 nucleotides are TGCGCCAGCAGCACATACAGGGGCGCAACTAACTATGGCTACACCTTC. Encoded protein: CASSTYRGATNYGYTF. The whole variable domain, remainder taken from reference TRBV5-1 and TRBJ1-2, is KAGVTQTPRYLIKTRGQQVTLSCSPISGHRSVSWYQQTPGQGLQFLFEYFSETQRNKGNFPGRFSGRQFSNSRSEMNVSTLELGDSALYLCASSTYRGATNYGYTFGSGTRLTVV.

A remark on this clone: The CDR3 end shows no conserved phenylalanine or tryptophan, and so a read error is likely. This chain connects TRBV9 to TRBJ1-1; 7 bases are shared with TRBD1. Germline V gene sequence: CDR1 SGDLS, CDR2 YYNGEE. CDR3 length: 16 amino acids. The V and J ends lost 3 bases and 3 bases, in that order; junction bases with no gene match: 11. CDR3 sequence reads: CASSAQLRGRDTEAFL. CDR3 bases: TGTGCCAGCAGCGCCCAGCTGAGGGGGCGAGACACTGAAGCTTTCCTT.

This chain connects TRBV7-2 to TRBJ2-1; 12 nucleotides align to TRBD2. Per germline, CDR1 SGHTA and CDR2 FQGNSA. CDR3 length equals 18 residues. V shed 3 bases and J 7 bases; nucleotides not matched to a gene: 13. CDR3 DNA: TGTGCCAGCAGCTTGCGGACTAGCGGGACGGGCAGGAGTAATGAGCAGTTCTTC. Translated: CASSLRTSGTGRSNEQFF.

J is TRBJ2-7 and V is TRBV29-1; possible D gene TRBD1, 6 bases. Germline V lookup: CDR1 SQVTM, CDR2 ANQGSEA. V shed 6 bases and J shed 0 bases, with 15 bases lying between them. The CDR3 runs to 14 residues. The CDR3 loop is CSVGARGSSYEQYF. CDR3 in DNA: TGCAGCGTGGGGGCCCGGGGTTCCTCCTACGAGCAGTACTTC.

The genes are TRBV11-3 and TRBJ2-1; 8 bases are a match to TRBD2. V shed 5 bases, J shed 7 bases, and the junction held 10 bases outside the gene matches. The CDR3 spans 15 residues. Germline V CDR1 and CDR2: SGHNT, YENEEA. The CDR3 region is CASSPPGGGGNEQFF. CDR3 nucleotides: TGTGCCAGCAGCCCCCCCGGGGGGGGTGGAAATGAGCAGTTCTTC.

The chain combines TRBV4-3 with TRBJ2-3, with D tentatively TRBD2 (6 bases). The CDR3 covers 15 residues. V lost 0 bases to trimming and J lost 0 bases, with 7 bases between them. Germline CDR1 and CDR2: LGHNA and YSLEER. DNA for the CDR3: TGCGCCAGCAGCCAAGATAGCGGAAGCACAGATACGCAGTATTTT. Translated: CASSQDSGSTDTQYF.

The J gene is TRBJ1-1, the V gene TRBV7-3; 8 positions match TRBD1. V lost 0 bases, J lost 4 bases, and 7 bases stayed unmatched. The CDR3 covers 16 residues. In germline, CDR1 is SGHTA, CDR2 FQGTGA. CDR3 in DNA: TGTGCCAGCAGCTTAACTGCAGGGGGCGGTGGCACTGAAGCTTTCTTT. It is translated as CASSLTAGGGGTEAFF.

CDR3 amino acids: CAWGRDRPEGYTF. The DNA for the CDR3 is TGTGCCTGGGGAAGGGACAGGCCGGAAGGCTACACCTTC. The chain uses TRBV30 and TRBJ1-2; TRBD1 matches 8 bases. The J segment lost 8 bases and the V segment lost 5 bases, leaving 10 bases of the junction unmatched. Germline CDR1 GTSNPN, CDR2 SVGIG (reference sequence). The CDR3 loop spans 13 amino acids.

This rearrangement joins TRBV30 to TRBJ2-3; D gene unclear. Trimming took 2 bases from V and 5 from J, leaving 8 bases between them. This CDR3 is built from 12 residues. CDR1 GTSNPN and CDR2 SVGIG come from the germline V gene (reference sequence). As DNA, the CDR3 is TGTGCCTGGAGTACGGTCGAAGATACGCAGTATTTT. This translates into CAWSTVEDTQYF.

The V and J genes are TRBV18 and TRBJ2-5; TRBD2 matches at 11 bases. CDR1 KGHSH and CDR2 LQKENI come from the germline V gene. The CDR3 loop spans 17 amino acids. V was pared by 3 bases and J by 7 bases, with 13 bases of the junction left unmatched. DNA of the CDR3: TGTGCCAGCTCACCCTCTGGGACTAGCGGATCCCCGGGGACCCAGTACTTC. The encoded protein is CASSPSGTSGSPGTQYF.

The rearrangement links TRBV27 to TRBJ1-2, with a possible D match to TRBD1 (5 bases). The CDR3 loop spans 13 amino acids. Deletions cut 5 bases from V and 1 base from J, with 8 bases between. The germline gives CDR1 MNHEY, CDR2 SMNVEV (reference sequence). In DNA, the CDR3 is TGTGCCAGCAGTGTGACAGTTAACTATGGCTACACCTTC. This gives the protein CASSVTVNYGYTF.

The chain recombines TRBV7-2 with TRBJ1-2, with 10 nucleotides matching TRBD1. Germline values: CDR1 SGHTA, CDR2 FQGNSA. The J segment lost 4 bases and the V segment lost 6 bases, leaving 11 bases of the junction unmatched. There are 16 residues in the CDR3. In nucleotides, the CDR3 is TGTGCCAGCAGTTTTGTTCACGGACAGGGGGGCTATGGCTACACCTTC. Encoded protein: CASSFVHGQGGYGYTF.

The chain carries TRBV7-6 and TRBJ2-7; D not resolved. Trimming removed 5 bases from V and 2 bases from J, with 10 bases in between. The CDR3 is 13 amino acids. CDR1 is SGHVS, CDR2 FNYEAQ, per germline. In DNA form, the CDR3 reads TGTGCCAGCAGCGACTCCGTGGCCTACGAGCAGTACTTC. Translating it yields CASSDSVAYEQYF.

The chain couples TRBV9 to TRBJ2-7; D possibly corresponds to TRBD2 (6 bases). The germline V gene encodes CDR1 SGDLS and CDR2 YYNGEE. The germline V and J ends were trimmed by 2 bases and 7 bases, with 16 bases remaining between them. CDR3 length: 14 residues. The CDR3 sequence is CASSVDGSSREQYF. The CDR3 DNA reads as TGTGCCAGCAGCGTCGACGGGAGCTCGAGGGAGCAGTACTTC.

In this sample, this clone turned up a few times. The V call is TRBV7-2, the J call TRBJ1-2; TRBD1 agrees at 8 bases. V lost 2 bases to trimming and J lost 8 bases; unmatched junction nucleotides: 4. The V gene's germline CDR1 is SGHTA and CDR2 FQGNSA. CDR3 length: 13 amino acids. CDR3 DNA sequence: TGTGCCAGCAGCTTAACAGGGGGAACCGGCTACACCTTC. The encoded protein is CASSLTGGTGYTF. Drawing the rest from reference TRBV7-2 and TRBJ1-2, the complete variable domain is GAGVSQSPSNKVTEKGKDVELRCDPISGHTALYWYRQSLGQGLEFLIYFQGNSAPDKSGLPSDRFSAERTGGSVSTLTIQRTQQEDSAVYLCASSLTGGTGYTFGSGTRLTVV.